This T cell receptor beta chain was recorded in a study of cytomegalovirus exposure and HLA in healthy donors. Overall study context: The same platform used for the roughly 610 first-cohort repertoires was also used for the 120 validation repertoires, as a later analysis reported.

Study-level findings and limits: 150 to 200 TCR beta chains were listed as cytomegalovirus-associated.

To note about this clone: Its specificity is not known.

With 6 bases removed from V and 3 bases from J, the gap between germline ends came to 17 bases. Germline V lookup: CDR1 MNHNY, CDR2 SVGAGI (reference sequence). CDR3 length: 15 amino acids. The assay was immunoSEQ multiplex PCR, and TCRdb's table has in-frame clones only and misses some. In the table there are tens of thousands of clones, around 96% of which are singletons. The specimen sequenced was PBMCs. J is TRBJ2-5 and V is TRBV6-6, with D perhaps matching TRBD1 (6 bases). This TCR was sampled from a man aged 18 to 30 in good health and CMV-seropositive. The CDR3 loop reads CASRTPQGSEETQYF. CDR3 DNA sequence: TGTGCCAGCAGGACTCCTCAGGGGTCTGAAGAGACCCAGTACTTC.